These 24 T cell receptor beta chains came from one sample sequenced in a study of cytomegalovirus exposure and HLA in healthy donors. With 60 Vbeta and 13 Jbeta primers, the PCR was carried out. The assay was immunoSEQ multiplex PCR, and TCRdb's table has in-frame clones only and misses some. The data contain 65,000 to 85,000 clones, 70% to 85% of them seen just once; the ten biggest clones take up more than 2.5%. Sequences were obtained from PBMCs. All receptors come from a man between 45 and 60 years old in good health and CMV-seropositive.

V usage is TRBV29-1 and J usage is TRBJ1-1; unclear D gene. The V gene lost 6 bases and the J gene lost 7 bases, with 12 bases spanning the gap. The CDR3 sequence is 11 residues long. CDR1 and CDR2 from the germline V gene are SQVTM and ANQGSEA. The CDR3 loop is CSVKDNVEAFF. The DNA for the CDR3 is TGCAGCGTCAAAGACAACGTTGAAGCTTTCTTT.

The CDR3 coding sequence is TGTGCCAGTAGTATATTTGCAGGGGGCTATGGCTACACCTTC. The encoded protein is CASSIFAGGYGYTF. The chain has TRBV19 and TRBJ1-2; 7 bases are a match to TRBD1. CDR3 length: 14 residues. Trimming at V came to 2 bases and at J to 4 bases, leaving 4 bases not matched to a gene. Germline-derived CDR1 and CDR2 are LNHDA and SQIVND (reference sequence).

This chain joins TRBV27 and TRBJ1-2; D is perhaps TRBD1 (5 bases). The germline CDR1 and CDR2 sequences are MNHEY and SMNVEV (reference sequence). Trimming took 6 bases from V and 4 from J, leaving 18 bases between them. This CDR3 contains 15 residues. This CDR3 is CASSSSDQGFYGYTF. The DNA for the CDR3 is TGTGCCAGCAGCTCAAGCGACCAGGGTTTCTATGGCTACACCTTC.

This chain joins TRBV19 and TRBJ2-7, with D possibly being TRBD2 (6 bases). The germline V gene encodes CDR1 LNHDA and CDR2 SQIVND (reference sequence). The CDR3 sequence is 12 residues long. V was shortened by 4 bases and J by 4 bases, with 8 bases between the two germline ends. The CDR3: CASSSGGYEQYF. The DNA of the CDR3 is TGTGCCAGTAGTAGTGGAGGGTACGAGCAGTACTTC.

V and J are TRBV30 and TRBJ2-6, with D possibly being TRBD1 (5 bases). The V gene lost 3 bases and the J gene lost 1 base, with 10 bases spanning the gap. CDR1 is GTSNPN and CDR2 is SVGIG in the germline V gene (reference sequence). The CDR3 runs 15 residues. The CDR3 DNA follows: TGTGCCTGGAGGGGGCTCGGGTCTGGGGCCAACGTCCTGACTTTC. Translated, it gives CAWRGLGSGANVLTF.

CDR3 in amino acids: CASSPGLVVYEQYF. In DNA form, the CDR3 reads TGTGCCAGCTCACCGGGACTAGTTGTGTACGAGCAGTACTTC. J is TRBJ2-7 and V is TRBV7-9, with TRBD2 matching over 8 bases. Germline lookup yields CDR1 SEHNR and CDR2 FQNEAQ (reference sequence). J was trimmed by 4 bases and V by 8 bases; bases with no gene match: 10. The CDR3 has 14 residues.

The rearrangement uses TRBV4-1 and TRBJ2-3; D remains ambiguous. Germline V gene lookup returns CDR1 MGHRA and CDR2 YSYEKL. V was shortened by 1 base and J by 4 bases, with 6 bases between the two germline ends. CDR3 size: 13 residues. CDR3 residues: CASSQGAADTQYF. The DNA for the CDR3 is TGCGCCAGCAGCCAAGGCGCGGCAGATACGCAGTATTTT.

This rearrangement joins TRBV28 to TRBJ1-5, with no clear D. Trimming removed 2 bases at V and 7 bases at J, with 12 bases between. This CDR3 spans 14 amino acids. Germline V gene lookup returns CDR1 MDHEN and CDR2 SYDVKM. CDR3 in DNA: TGTGCCAGCAGTTTAAGGTTAGGAGACCAGCCCCAGCATTTT. Translation: CASSLRLGDQPQHF.

The J gene is TRBJ1-1, the V gene TRBV28, with unresolved D. The CDR3 totals 10 residues. The V end lost 4 bases, the J end lost 12 bases, and 9 bases lay between the germline ends. CDR1 and CDR2 from the germline V gene are MDHEN and SYDVKM. CDR3 sequence reads: CASSSGLTFF. The DNA for the CDR3 is TGTGCCAGCAGTTCAGGTCTAACTTTCTTT.

The J gene is TRBJ2-1, the V gene TRBV19, with 10 nucleotides matching TRBD2. CDR1 and CDR2 (germline): LNHDA, SQIVND (reference sequence). Trimming at V came to 0 bases and at J to 4 bases, leaving 3 bases not matched to a gene. The CDR3 contains 16 residues. CDR3 in DNA: TGTGCCAGTAGTATAGATCTACTAGCGGGATACAATGAGCAGTTCTTC. Protein product: CASSIDLLAGYNEQFF.

The chain employs TRBV27 and TRBJ1-6, with D uncertain. The CDR3 totals 15 residues. The V end lost 6 bases, the J end lost 9 bases, and 18 bases lay between the germline ends. In germline, CDR1 is MNHEY, CDR2 SMNVEV (reference sequence). The chain's CDR3 is CASSLPRTWGSPLHF. CDR3 DNA sequence: TGTGCCAGCAGCCTGCCACGGACTTGGGGTTCACCCCTCCACTTT.

The V call is TRBV7-9, the J call TRBJ2-4; D perhaps matches TRBD1 (5 bases). Trimming removed 3 bases from V and 7 bases from J, with 13 bases in between. CDR3 length equals 14 residues. CDR1 is SEHNR, CDR2 FQNEAQ, per germline (reference sequence). The CDR3 nucleotides read TGTGCCAGCAGCTTCCAGGGAAATGGGAACATTCAGTACTTC. Translation gives CASSFQGNGNIQYF.

This clone was observed a single time. This CDR3 reads CASSLTGNEQFF. The CDR3 DNA reads TGTGCCAGCAGCTTGACCGGGAATGAGCAGTTCTTC. The chain recombines TRBV5-8 with TRBJ2-1, with unresolved D. The germline V and J ends were trimmed by 1 base and 7 bases, with 6 bases remaining between them. Per the germline V gene, CDR1 is SGHTS and CDR2 is YDEGEE. The CDR3 consists of 12 residues.

The chain joins TRBV11-3 to TRBJ1-1; no clear D. The CDR3 is made up of 11 amino acids. The germline V gene has CDR1 SGHNT and CDR2 YENEEA. Deletions cut 5 bases from V and 10 bases from J, with 11 bases between. The chain's CDR3 is CASSQMGGAFF. The CDR3 bases are TGTGCCAGCAGCCAAATGGGAGGAGCTTTCTTT.

This clone was seen once. The V gene is TRBV5-1, the J gene TRBJ1-1, with a possible D match to TRBD1 (6 bases). Germline CDR1 and CDR2: SGHRS and YFSETQ. CDR3 length: 14 amino acids. Trimming shortened V by 0 bases and J by 5 bases, and 11 bases separated the two germline ends. The CDR3 reads CASSLGIQGTEAFF. CDR3 DNA sequence: TGCGCCAGCAGCTTGGGAATTCAGGGGACTGAAGCTTTCTTT.

This chain connects TRBV29-1 to TRBJ2-1, with a possible D match to TRBD2 (5 bases). CDR3 size: 15 residues. CDR1 and CDR2 (germline): SQVTM, ANQGSEA. V dropped 2 bases and J dropped 0 bases, with 11 bases sitting between them. The CDR3, as DNA: TGCAGCGTTGAACTGGGAGCCGTCTCCTACAATGAGCAGTTCTTC. This gives the protein CSVELGAVSYNEQFF.

The chain carries TRBV30 and TRBJ2-7, with TRBD1 as a possible D gene (6 bases). The V end was cut by 1 base, the J end by 2 bases, with 12 bases between. The CDR3 is made up of 14 amino acids. The germline V gene has CDR1 GTSNPN and CDR2 SVGIG (reference sequence). CDR3: CAWSDTGPAYEQYF. For the CDR3, the DNA is TGTGCCTGGAGTGATACAGGGCCTGCCTACGAGCAGTACTTC.

This rearrangement joins TRBV13 to TRBJ2-7; TRBD1 agrees at 8 bases. Trimming removed 5 bases from V and 2 bases from J; junction bases left unmatched: 5. CDR1 PRHDT and CDR2 FYEKMQ come from the germline V gene (reference sequence). This CDR3 has 14 residues. As DNA, the CDR3 is TGTGCCAGCAGCGACCGGGACAGGACCTACGAGCAGTACTTC. It translates to CASSDRDRTYEQYF. Supplemented by reference TRBV13 and TRBJ2-7, the full variable domain reads AAGVIQSPRHLIKEKRETATLKCYPIPRHDTVYWYQQGPGQDPQFLISFYEKMQSDKGSIPDRFSAQQFSDYHSELNMSSLELGDSALYFCASSDRDRTYEQYFGPGTRLTVT.

This clone has just a few counts. The chain is built from TRBV2 and TRBJ1-6, with D possibly TRBD1 on 6 matching bases. CDR1 and CDR2 (germline): SNHLY, FYNNEI. Trimming shortened V by 7 bases and J by 4 bases, and 11 bases separated the two germline ends. CDR3 length: 14 amino acids. Written as DNA, the CDR3 is TGTGCCAGCACTATACAGGGTTATAATTCACCCCTCCACTTT. As protein: CASTIQGYNSPLHF.

The chain couples TRBV7-2 to TRBJ2-1; 9 positions agree with TRBD2. CDR3 length: 15 amino acids. V shed 5 bases and J 8 bases; nucleotides not matched to a gene: 10. Per germline, CDR1 SGHTA and CDR2 FQGNSA. For the CDR3, the DNA is TGTGCCAGCAGCCCTGGGCCTAGCGGGGAGGATGAGCAGTTCTTC. Its translation: CASSPGPSGEDEQFF. The variable domain in full, completed from reference TRBV7-2 and TRBJ2-1, reads GAGVSQSPSNKVTEKGKDVELRCDPISGHTALYWYRQSLGQGLEFLIYFQGNSAPDKSGLPSDRFSAERTGGSVSTLTIQRTQQEDSAVYLCASSPGPSGEDEQFFGPGTRLTVL.

The chain has TRBV30 and TRBJ2-1; D is ambiguous. This CDR3 region has 11 residues. Germline V gives CDR1 GTSNPN, CDR2 SVGIG (reference sequence). The germline V and J ends were trimmed by 3 bases and 7 bases, with 7 bases remaining between them. CDR3 protein: CAWSPVNEQFF. CDR3 DNA: TGTGCCTGGAGCCCCGTTAATGAGCAGTTCTTC.

This chain links TRBV11-2 with TRBJ2-5; 10 bases are a match to TRBD2. The ends lost 5 bases at V and 4 bases at J; junction bases unmatched: 10. The CDR3 loop spans 16 amino acids. Looked up from germline, CDR1 is SGHAT and CDR2 is FQNNGV. This CDR3 reads CASSPLKAGGPETQYF. The CDR3 region has the DNA TGTGCCAGCAGCCCCCTCAAAGCGGGAGGGCCAGAGACCCAGTACTTC.

The chain recombines TRBV2 with TRBJ1-1, with 12 bases lining up with TRBD1. With V trimmed by 6 bases and J by 7 bases, 6 bases remained unmatched. Germline V lookup: CDR1 SNHLY, CDR2 FYNNEI. There are 14 residues in the CDR3. The CDR3 coding sequence is TGTGCCAGCAGAGGGGACAGGGGGCTTGATGAAGCTTTCTTT. It yields the protein CASRGDRGLDEAFF.

This clone showed up just once. The chain joins TRBV4-3 to TRBJ2-7; tentatively, D is TRBD2 (6 bases). Germline CDR1 is LGHNA and CDR2 is YSLEER. This CDR3 region has 14 residues. Trimming shortened V by 6 bases and J by 3 bases, and 15 bases separated the two germline ends. CDR3 in DNA: TGCGCCAGCAGTCCGACTAGTCTCCTCTACGAGCAGTACTTC. Protein: CASSPTSLLYEQYF.